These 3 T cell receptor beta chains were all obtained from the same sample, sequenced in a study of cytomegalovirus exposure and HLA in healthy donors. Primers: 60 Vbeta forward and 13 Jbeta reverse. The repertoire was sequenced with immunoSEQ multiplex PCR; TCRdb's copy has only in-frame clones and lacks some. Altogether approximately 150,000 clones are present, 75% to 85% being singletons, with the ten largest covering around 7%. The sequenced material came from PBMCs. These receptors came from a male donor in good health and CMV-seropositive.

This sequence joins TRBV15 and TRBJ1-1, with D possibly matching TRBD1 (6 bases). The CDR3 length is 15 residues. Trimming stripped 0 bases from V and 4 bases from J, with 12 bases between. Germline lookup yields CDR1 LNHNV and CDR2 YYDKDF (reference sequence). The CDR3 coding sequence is TGTGCCACCAGCAGAGATCAGGGGTTCGGCACTGAAGCTTTCTTT. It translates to CATSRDQGFGTEAFF.

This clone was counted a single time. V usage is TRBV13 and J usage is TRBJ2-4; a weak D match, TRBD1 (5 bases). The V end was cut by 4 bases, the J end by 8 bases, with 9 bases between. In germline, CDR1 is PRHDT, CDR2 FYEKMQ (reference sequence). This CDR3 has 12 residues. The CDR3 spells CASSYRSDIQYF. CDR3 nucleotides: TGTGCCAGCAGCTACAGGAGTGACATTCAGTACTTC.

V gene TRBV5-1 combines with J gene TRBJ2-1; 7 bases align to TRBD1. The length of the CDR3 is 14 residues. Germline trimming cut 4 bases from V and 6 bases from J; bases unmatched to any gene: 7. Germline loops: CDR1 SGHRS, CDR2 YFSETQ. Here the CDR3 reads CASSQTGQSNEQFF. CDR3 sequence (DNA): TGCGCCAGCAGCCAGACGGGACAGAGCAATGAGCAGTTCTTC.